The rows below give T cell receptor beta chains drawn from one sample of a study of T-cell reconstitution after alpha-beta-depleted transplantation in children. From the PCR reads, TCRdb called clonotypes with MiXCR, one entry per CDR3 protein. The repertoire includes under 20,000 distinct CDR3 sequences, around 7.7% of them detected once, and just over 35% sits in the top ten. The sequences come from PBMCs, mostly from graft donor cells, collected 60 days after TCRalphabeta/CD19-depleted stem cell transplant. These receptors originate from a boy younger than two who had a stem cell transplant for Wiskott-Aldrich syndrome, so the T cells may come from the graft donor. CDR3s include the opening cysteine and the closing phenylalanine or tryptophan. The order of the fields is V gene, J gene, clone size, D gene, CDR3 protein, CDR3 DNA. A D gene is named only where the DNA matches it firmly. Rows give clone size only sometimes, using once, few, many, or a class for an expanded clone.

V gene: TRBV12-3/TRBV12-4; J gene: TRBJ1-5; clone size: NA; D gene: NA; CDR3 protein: CASSLSRGSNQPQHF; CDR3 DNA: TGTGCCAGCAGTTTAAGCAGGGGTAGCAATCAGCCCCAGCATTTT
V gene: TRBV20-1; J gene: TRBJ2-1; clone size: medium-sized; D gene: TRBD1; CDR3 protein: CSARGIGQGYNEQFF; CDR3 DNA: TGCAGTGCTAGAGGTATAGGACAGGGGTACAATGAGCAGTTCTTC
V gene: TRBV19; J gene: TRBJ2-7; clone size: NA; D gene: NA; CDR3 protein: CATRRGPPSYEQYF; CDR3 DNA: TGTGCCACCCGTCGGGGGCCCCCTTCCTACGAGCAGTACTTC
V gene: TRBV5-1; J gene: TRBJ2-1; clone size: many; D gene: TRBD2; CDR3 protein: CASSLGGGDEQFF; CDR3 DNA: TGCGCCAGCAGCTTGGGGGGGGGAGATGAGCAGTTCTTC
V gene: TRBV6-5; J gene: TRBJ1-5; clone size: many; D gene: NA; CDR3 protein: CASSYSKWGTGYQPQHF; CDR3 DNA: TGTGCCAGCAGTTACTCGAAGTGGGGCACAGGTTATCAGCCCCAGCATTTT
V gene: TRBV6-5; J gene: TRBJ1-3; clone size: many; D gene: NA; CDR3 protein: CASSYSRGGSGNTIYF; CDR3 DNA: TGTGCCAGCAGTTACTCACGAGGGGGCTCTGGAAACACCATATATTTT
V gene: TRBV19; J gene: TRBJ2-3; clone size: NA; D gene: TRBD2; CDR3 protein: CASSTYRVTGGPWGTDTQYF; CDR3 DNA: TGTGCCAGTAGTACCTACAGGGTAACGGGAGGGCCGTGGGGCACAGATACGCAGTATTTT
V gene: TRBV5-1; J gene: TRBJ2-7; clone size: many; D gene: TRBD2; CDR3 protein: CASSLAWASGINEQYF; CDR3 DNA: TGCGCCAGCAGCTTGGCTTGGGCTAGCGGGATCAACGAGCAGTACTTC
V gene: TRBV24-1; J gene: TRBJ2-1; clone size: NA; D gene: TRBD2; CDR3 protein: CATSDPGTSGGRFSSYNEQFF; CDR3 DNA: TGTGCCACCAGTGATCCCGGGACTAGCGGGGGCCGATTTAGCTCCTACAATGAGCAGTTCTTC
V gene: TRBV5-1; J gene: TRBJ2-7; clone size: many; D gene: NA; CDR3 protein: CASSLVGWNYEQYF; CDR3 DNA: TGCGCCAGCAGCTTGGTAGGGTGGAACTACGAGCAGTACTTC
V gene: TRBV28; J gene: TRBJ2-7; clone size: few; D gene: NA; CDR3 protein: CAISRGYTYEQYF; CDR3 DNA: TGTGCTATTTCCCGCGGGTATACCTACGAGCAGTACTTC